This T cell receptor (beta chain) was identified in a study of cytomegalovirus exposure and HLA in healthy donors. In the study overall: Around 85 million unique TCRs from HLA-typed donors were held in an early data release.

Use of 60 Vbeta and 13 Jbeta primers characterized the PCR. Generated by immunoSEQ multiplex PCR, the TCRdb table keeps only in-frame clones and is missing some. The sample consists of around 200,000 clones, approximately 85% of them appearing once. Study findings and constraints: While the bulk of TCR sequences proved rare, some public TCRs turned up in many donors. Among TCR beta chains, those listed as cytomegalovirus-associated numbered about 160.

Worth noting for this clone: No antigen is known for it. The junction and the germline gene differ at one end; a read error may be behind it.

This receptor was obtained from a woman aged 35 to 49 in good health and CMV-seronegative. The source material was PBMCs.

Here the CDR3 DNA reads TGTGCCACCAGCAGAGATGGGGACAGGATATTC. Translating it yields CATSRDGDRIF. The rearrangement uses TRBV15 and TRBJ2-7, with 8 bases lining up with TRBD1. The CDR3 has 11 residues. Germline loops: CDR1 LNHNV, CDR2 YYDKDF (reference sequence).